This T cell receptor (beta chain) was identified during a study of T cell responses to AZD1222 COVID-19 vaccine. Using immunoSEQ multiplex PCR, the repertoire was profiled, and TCRdb retains in-frame clones only, with some absent. The sample includes just under 85,000 clones, more than 75% of them seen just once. General study points: A mostly white British donor set with more females was recruited, and clonal diversity was possibly underestimated. Baseline testing showed seropositivity in only a handful of AZD1222 recipients. Along spike, vaccine-associated CD4 TCRs were found throughout, with dominance at 160-218 and 743-854. Researchers took repertoire samples only after the peak T cell response had come.

Of note for this clone: Antigen: not known. Other DNA sequences in this specimen translate into the identical CDR3.

CDR1 is SGDLS and CDR2 is YYNGEE in the germline V gene. The CDR3 loop spans 14 amino acids. The V and J ends lost 0 bases and 4 bases respectively, with 10 bases between them. Specimen: peripheral blood, collected on day 0 of AZD1222 vaccination. This clonotype was obtained from an adult in good health. J is TRBJ1-2 and V is TRBV9; perhaps TRBD1 as D (5 bases). CDR3 region: CASSVAGEGYGYTF. The CDR3 coding sequence is TGTGCCAGCAGCGTAGCGGGGGAGGGCTATGGCTACACCTTC.